Below, 23 T cell receptor beta chains from the same sample are listed, as sequenced in a study of CD8 T cells in cerebrospinal fluid in Alzheimer's disease (dated by TCRdb to the early 2020s). Preparation of the library involved 10x single-cell sequencing. Reads for this sample came from a NextSeq 550. Following reprocessing of the reads by TCRdb, the data hold one row per CDR3 protein sequence and no DNA is available. The sample has about 690 distinct CDR3 sequences on record. 20% of the sample rests with the top ten. Sequencing input: cerebrospinal fluid. These TCRs come from a human donor in good health.

By frequency, this clonotype registers medium-sized. This rearrangement joins TRBV7-9 to TRBJ1-3; TCRdb's D call, TRBD1, is unchecked because there is no DNA. Germline assignment: CDR1 SEHNR and CDR2 FQNEAQ (reference sequence). This CDR3 comprises 15 residues. CDR3 sequence: CASSLTGGTGNTIYF.

This clonotype is labeled medium-sized based on frequency. The CDR3: CASSQERELFF. This chain links TRBV3-1 with TRBJ2-2. The CDR3 spans 11 residues. Germline CDR1 and CDR2: LGHDT and YNNKEL (reference sequence).

This clonotype registers medium-sized by frequency. This chain connects TRBV6-1 to TRBJ2-1; TCRdb calls TRBD2, which cannot be checked without DNA. Germline CDR1 is MNHNS and CDR2 is SASEGT. The CDR3 is 15 amino acids. The CDR3 spells CASSQGGGGSNEQFF.

This clonotype is identified as medium-sized from frequency. The rearrangement uses TRBV7-8 and TRBJ2-5; the D call from TCRdb, TRBD1, cannot be confirmed without DNA. The CDR3 spans 18 residues. Looked up from germline, CDR1 is SGHVS and CDR2 is FQNEAQ. CDR3 amino acids: CASSSGGTGVVGEETQYF.

Considering frequency, this clonotype is medium-sized. The chain recombines TRBV7-9 with TRBJ2-7; the TRBD1 assignment by TCRdb is unverifiable without DNA. Germline CDR1 reads SEHNR; CDR2 reads FQNEAQ (reference sequence). This CDR3 comprises 15 residues. The chain's CDR3 is CASSTDREGAYEQYF.

By frequency, this clonotype is large. This chain joins TRBV7-9 and TRBJ2-1; without DNA, the TCRdb call of TRBD1 cannot be checked. CDR1 and CDR2 from the germline V gene are SEHNR and FQNEAQ (reference sequence). The CDR3 extends over 15 amino acids. The chain's CDR3 is CASTLAGKGGNEQFF.

Frequency places this clonotype as medium-sized. The chain carries TRBV5-1 and TRBJ2-1; TCRdb calls TRBD1, which cannot be checked without DNA. The CDR3 length is 12 residues. Germline CDR1 SGHRS, CDR2 YFSETQ. CDR3 residues: CASSPQGDEQFF.

This clonotype registers medium-sized by frequency. The gene calls are TRBV5-1 and TRBJ1-1. Germline loops: CDR1 SGHRS, CDR2 YFSETQ. This CDR3 region has 13 residues. This CDR3 is CASSLRRNTEAFF.

This clonotype registers large by frequency. V and J are TRBV3-1 and TRBJ2-1; the TCRdb call, TRBD1, lacks DNA for checking. Germline-derived CDR1 and CDR2 are LGHDT and YNNKEL (reference sequence). The CDR3 extends over 15 amino acids. Here the CDR3 reads CASSRQIGQGAEQFF.

Considering frequency, this clonotype is large (0.1 to 1%). The gene calls are TRBV11-1 and TRBJ1-1; TCRdb designates TRBD1, a call that cannot be tested without DNA. CDR3 length: 13 residues. The V gene's germline CDR1 is SGHAT and CDR2 FQDESV (reference sequence). CDR3 in amino acids: CASSLRAGRRAFF.

This clonotype ranks as large (0.1 to 1%) in terms of frequency. The rearrangement joins TRBV20-1 to TRBJ1-5; TCRdb lists TRBD1, though no DNA is available to test this call. The CDR3 is made up of 13 amino acids. Germline assignment: CDR1 DFQATT and CDR2 SNEGSKA (reference sequence). The CDR3 here is CSASDRDGQPQHF.

This clonotype registers medium-sized by frequency. This rearrangement joins TRBV7-9 to TRBJ2-7; as DNA is missing, the TRBD1 call by TCRdb cannot be tested. Germline CDR1 is SEHNR and CDR2 is FQNEAQ (reference sequence). This CDR3 contains 13 residues. CDR3 sequence: CASSLERGDEQYF.

Judged by frequency, this clonotype is large (0.1 to 1%). Here the CDR3 reads CASSSRTSSYEQYF. The V gene is TRBV7-9, the J gene TRBJ2-7; TCRdb selects TRBD2, and the lack of DNA leaves this call unchecked. CDR3 length: 14 residues. Per germline, CDR1 SEHNR and CDR2 FQNEAQ (reference sequence).

Frequency places this clonotype as medium-sized. The chain is built from TRBV20-1 and TRBJ1-3. CDR3 length: 15 amino acids. Germline V gene sequence: CDR1 DFQATT, CDR2 SNEGSKA (reference sequence). The CDR3 loop reads CSARDIGSSGNTIYF.

In terms of frequency, this clonotype is medium-sized. The chain employs TRBV4-1 and TRBJ1-1; TCRdb calls TRBD1, which cannot be checked without DNA. This CDR3 comprises 13 residues. Germline CDR1 MGHRA, CDR2 YSYEKL. The CDR3 loop is CASSWTGDTEAFF.

This clonotype counts as medium-sized by frequency. This sequence joins TRBV14 and TRBJ2-3; there is no DNA to check the TCRdb D call of TRBD2. There are 16 residues in the CDR3. Germline CDR1 is SGHDN and CDR2 is FVKESK. The CDR3 loop reads CASSQVAGGPSDTQYF.

Its frequency marks this clonotype as large. The rearrangement joins TRBV11-1 to TRBJ1-1; checking the TCRdb D call of TRBD1 is not possible without DNA. CDR1 and CDR2 from the germline V gene are SGHAT and FQDESV (reference sequence). The CDR3 totals 14 residues. CDR3 in amino acids: CASSWGRGGTEAFF.

This clonotype ranks as medium-sized in terms of frequency. The rearrangement uses TRBV19 and TRBJ2-4. The germline V gene encodes CDR1 LNHDA and CDR2 SQIVND (reference sequence). The CDR3 totals 14 residues. The CDR3 sequence is CASSLRGLKNIQYF.

This clonotype ranks as large (0.1 to 1%) in terms of frequency. This chain links TRBV18 with TRBJ2-1; TCRdb outputs TRBD2, but without DNA this stays unchecked. The CDR3 has 17 amino acids. Germline V lookup: CDR1 KGHSH, CDR2 LQKENI. The CDR3 is CASSQISRGAGYNEQFF.

This clonotype shows up as large by frequency. The chain links TRBV27 to TRBJ2-2; lacking DNA, the TRBD2 call made by TCRdb goes unchecked. The CDR3 is made up of 17 amino acids. Germline values: CDR1 MNHEY, CDR2 SMNVEV (reference sequence). The CDR3 protein is CASTLPGRSGRPGELFF.

This clonotype is classed as large by frequency. The chain has TRBV9 and TRBJ1-4; TCRdb's D gene call, TRBD1, goes unchecked for lack of DNA. Germline assignment: CDR1 SGDLS and CDR2 YYNGEE. The CDR3 extends over 14 amino acids. The CDR3 sequence is CASSYTGGTEKLFF.

By frequency, this clonotype is large. The chain recombines TRBV7-9 with TRBJ1-5; TCRdb lists TRBD1, though no DNA is available to test this call. The germline gives CDR1 SEHNR, CDR2 FQNEAQ (reference sequence). CDR3 length equals 14 residues. CDR3 residues: CASSLRGSNQPQHF. The entire variable domain, with the rest obtained from reference TRBV7-9 and TRBJ1-5, is as follows: DTGVSQNPRHKITKRGQNVTFRCDPISEHNRLYWYRQTLGQGPEFLTYFQNEAQLEKSRLLSDRFSAERPKGSFSTLEIQRTEQGDSAMYLCASSLRGSNQPQHFGDGTRLSIL.

In terms of frequency, this clonotype is large. The chain carries TRBV5-1 and TRBJ1-6. This CDR3 spans 14 amino acids. The germline V gene encodes CDR1 SGHRS and CDR2 YFSETQ. The CDR3 region is CASSLGGSGSPLHF.